Sequencing of this T cell receptor beta chain was carried out in a study of T cells after yellow fever vaccination. At least ten counts were recorded for this clonotype. Its antigen is currently unknown. A single record per CDR3 protein comes from TCRdb applying MiXCR to the 5' RACE reads. The sample lists a few hundred thousand distinct CDR3 sequences; 8.5% to 9% were seen once. The CDR3 has 14 amino acids. Germline CDR1 SQVTM, CDR2 ANQGSEA. J was trimmed by 5 bases and V by 4 bases; bases with no gene match: 8. Overall study findings and caveats: Although the secondary response was weaker, it peaked faster, at day 5 versus 15. Abundant clonotypes (contaminants from the bulk population) could be present in FACS-sorted repertoires.

The sample in question was PBMCs, obtained on the day of the first yellow fever vaccination. The chain joins TRBV29-1 to TRBJ2-5; 9 bases align to TRBD2. This receptor was identified in a young man who received the YFV17D yellow fever vaccine. CDR3 sequence reads: CSVVAAGGTETQYF. CDR3 coding DNA: TGCAGCGTTGTCGCGGCGGGGGGGACGGAGACCCAGTACTTC.